The 17 T cell receptor beta chains reported below all come from one sample, sequenced in a study of tumor-infiltrating lymphocytes in primary liver carcinoma. A constant-region primer primed TCR beta cDNA synthesis from about 0.55 ug of total RNA. Construction of TCR beta libraries relied on three successive nested multiplex PCR rounds employing slightly modified ARM-PCR. A C-beta reverse primer was combined with TRBV1-TRBV30 forward primers in the first two PCR rounds, and each round had about 10 cycles. MiXCR, run by TCRdb on the multiplex PCR reads, gives a single entry per CDR3 protein. Of about 330,000 distinct CDR3 sequences in the sample, 65% were seen once. The researchers obtained blood RNA from unsorted whole blood and also extracted germline DNA. The sequenced sample consisted of peripheral blood. The source of these receptors is a middle-aged man with primary liver carcinoma and hepatitis B virus infection.

A note on this clonotype: This may come from a read error, since a much larger clone is one base off. The chain joins TRBV6-6 to TRBJ2-1; D ambiguous. Germline V gene data show CDR1 as MNHNY and CDR2 as SVGAGI (reference sequence). V shed 7 bases and J shed 7 bases, with 17 bases lying between them. The CDR3 is made up of 14 amino acids. The CDR3 DNA is TGTGCCAGCACCTCGACCTCGGCCGGGAATGAGCAGTTCTTC. As protein: CASTSTSAGNEQFF.

The rearrangement links TRBV4-3 to TRBJ2-3, with 13 bases that match TRBD2. Germline V lookup: CDR1 LGHNA, CDR2 YSLEER. The CDR3 runs 19 residues. After removal of 5 bases from V and 5 bases from J, the junction contained 16 bases not matched to a gene. The CDR3 reads CASSRKTGTSGKAGDTQYF. In nucleotides, the CDR3 is TGCGCCAGCAGCAGAAAAACCGGGACTAGCGGGAAGGCAGGAGATACGCAGTATTTT.

About this clonotype itself: Relative to the germline gene, one junction end is altered; a read error may explain this. The chain joins TRBV10-3 to TRBJ1-2; D call uncertain. Germline V gene sequence: CDR1 ENHRY, CDR2 SYGVKD. This CDR3 has 13 residues. The CDR3 here is CVISEQGGGGYTF. In DNA form, the CDR3 reads TGTGTCATCAGTGAGCAAGGTGGCGGCGGCTACACCTTC.

The V and J genes are TRBV28 and TRBJ2-4; D is ambiguous. Germline-derived CDR1 and CDR2 are MDHEN and SYDVKM. Trimming cost V 5 bases and J 9 bases, with 14 bases left between them. The CDR3 is 13 residues long. The CDR3 DNA reads TGTGCCAGCAGTGCTGGGTCTCCGGCCATTCAGTACTTC. Translation gives CASSAGSPAIQYF.

This clonotype was detected only a few times. The rearrangement uses TRBV28 and TRBJ1-3, with TRBD1 identical over 7 bases. V was pared by 8 bases and J by 8 bases, with 9 bases of the junction left unmatched. Germline V gene lookup returns CDR1 MDHEN and CDR2 SYDVKM. This CDR3 has 13 amino acids. CDR3: CASRDSLIHTIYF. The CDR3 DNA follows: TGTGCCAGCCGGGACAGCCTCATCCACACCATATATTTT.

In its sample, this clonotype was seen a few times. The rearrangement joins TRBV7-8 to TRBJ2-6; D is uncertain. In germline, CDR1 is SGHVS, CDR2 FQNEAQ. The CDR3 length is 16 residues. V was pared by 3 bases and J by 4 bases, with 13 bases between. CDR3 bases: TGTGCCAGCAGCTTTTCAGAAGGGTTAGGGGCCAACGTCCTGACTTTC. This sequence encodes CASSFSEGLGANVLTF.

The sample holds many counts of this clonotype. The J gene is TRBJ2-7, the V gene TRBV11-2; possible D gene TRBD2, 5 bases. Germline-derived CDR1 and CDR2 are SGHAT and FQNNGV. V was pared by 0 bases and J by 6 bases, with 6 bases between. The length of the CDR3 is 12 residues. The CDR3 reads CASSLDLAEQYF. In DNA, the CDR3 is TGTGCCAGCAGCTTAGATCTAGCCGAGCAGTACTTC.

Comments on this clonotype: Possible read error: a much larger clone is one base away. The CDR3: CAGGPTGDTQYF. The CDR3 nucleotides read TGTGCTGGTGGACCCACAGGCGATACGCAGTATTTT. The V and J genes are TRBV12-5 and TRBJ2-3; the D gene is possibly TRBD1 (5 bases). This CDR3 region has 12 residues. Looked up from germline, CDR1 is LGHNT and CDR2 is FRNRAP. Full variable domain (remainder filled in from reference TRBV12-5 and TRBJ2-3): DARVTQTPRHKVTEMGQEVTMRCQPILGHNTVFWYRQTMMQGLELLAYFRNRAPLDDSGMPKDRFSAEMPDATLATLKIQPSEPRDSAVYFCAGGPTGDTQYFGPGTRLTVL.

Of note for this clonotype: A much larger clone sits a single nucleotide away, making a read error possible. V and J are TRBV6-2 or TRBV6-3 and TRBJ1-2; D is ambiguous. Germline assignment: CDR1 MNHEY and CDR2 SVGEGT. The CDR3 is 12 amino acids. CDR3 bases: TGTACCAGCAGTTACGGGAACGCGGGCTACACCTTC. Its translation: CTSSYGNAGYTF.

The chain carries TRBV6-1 and TRBJ1-6, with a weak D call TRBD1 (5 bases). The germline V and J ends were trimmed by 0 bases and 13 bases, with 13 bases remaining between them. The germline gives CDR1 MNHNS, CDR2 SASEGT. The CDR3 has 14 amino acids. CDR3 coding DNA: TGTGCCAGCAGTGAAGCGCAACGGGGGGTCCCCCTCCACTTT. Translated: CASSEAQRGVPLHF.

Ten or more counts support this clonotype. The chain uses TRBV29-1 and TRBJ2-5; 12 positions agree with TRBD2. Germline V gene data show CDR1 as SQVTM and CDR2 as ANQGSEA. The CDR3 runs to 14 residues. Germline trimming cut 4 bases from V and 1 base from J; bases unmatched to any gene: 1. In DNA form, the CDR3 reads TGCAGCGTTGGGACTAGCGGGGCCCAAGAGACCCAGTACTTC. Translating it yields CSVGTSGAQETQYF.

About this clonotype: This clone may be a read error of a much larger clone one base away. This is likely a read error, given that the CDR3 carries no conserved phenylalanine or tryptophan at its end. The chain is built from TRBV6-6 and TRBJ2-5; 7 bases map to TRBD1. Germline CDR1 is MNHNY and CDR2 is SVGAGI (reference sequence). The CDR3 is 13 amino acids. V lost 4 bases to trimming and J lost 5 bases; unmatched junction nucleotides: 4. For the CDR3, the DNA is TGTGCCAGCAGTTTCACAGGGGAGGAGACCCAGTACCTC. It specifies CASSFTGEETQYL.

The chain uses TRBV5-1 and TRBJ2-1; 8 bases agree with TRBD1. CDR3 length: 16 residues. V lost 5 bases and J lost 2; bases outside the gene matches: 9. Germline assignment: CDR1 SGHRS and CDR2 YFSETQ. In DNA, the CDR3 is TGCGCCAGCAGTCTGACCAGGGGGCACCCCTACAATGAGCAGTTCTTC. Protein sequence: CASSLTRGHPYNEQFF.

On this clonotype: As the CDR3 is not closed by the conserved phenylalanine or tryptophan, this likely results from a read error. The chain combines TRBV6-1 with TRBJ2-7, with D possibly matching TRBD2 (6 bases). CDR3 length: 13 residues. Trimming removed 7 bases at V and 4 bases at J, with 14 bases between. Germline V gene data show CDR1 as MNHNS and CDR2 as SASEGT. CDR3 nucleotide sequence: TGTGCCAGCAAGGGTCGGGAGTCTTACGAGCAGTACTCC. It translates to CASKGRESYEQYS.

A word on this clonotype: This may arise from a read error, as a much more abundant clone is one base away. The chain joins TRBV6-5 to TRBJ2-1; TRBD1 matches at 8 bases. V was pared by 6 bases and J by 4 bases, with 8 bases of the junction left unmatched. This CDR3 comprises 15 residues. Germline loops: CDR1 MNHEY, CDR2 SVGAGI. This CDR3 reads CASRHGQGPYNEQFF. As DNA, the CDR3 is TGTGCCAGCAGGCACGGACAGGGACCTTACAATGAGCAGTTCTTC.

The J gene is TRBJ1-5, the V gene TRBV11-2; D gene ambiguous. This CDR3 comprises 14 residues. V lost 7 bases and J 5 bases, leaving 15 bases between the germline ends. Germline CDR1 SGHAT, CDR2 FQNNGV. CDR3 in DNA: TGTGCCAGCAACATTGATCCGCGGGATCAGCCCCAGCATTTT. Translated: CASNIDPRDQPQHF. Supplemented by reference TRBV11-2 and TRBJ1-5, the full variable domain reads EAGVAQSPRYKIIEKRQSVAFWCNPISGHATLYWYQQILGQGPKLLIQFQNNGVVDDSQLPKDRFSAERLKGVDSTLKIQPAKLEDSAVYLCASNIDPRDQPQHFGDGTRLSIL.

Concerning this clonotype itself: With a much larger clone just one base away, this may be a read error. The chain couples TRBV6-6 to TRBJ1-2; no reliable D call. Germline assignment: CDR1 MNHNY and CDR2 SVGAGI (reference sequence). The length of the CDR3 is 13 residues. CDR3 nucleotides: TGTGCCAGCAGTTACGGGTCGAACTATGACTACACCTTC. Translation: CASSYGSNYDYTF.